This TCR beta chain was captured by sequencing in a study of human T cells and chemical hapten exposure. As for the study in general: Patch tests containing 0.01% DPC, applied to the upper back, were read at 6 days.

In the library, unique molecular identifiers were attached to individual cDNA molecules. Each CDR3 protein is one row after TCRdb ran MiXCR on the RACE reads. The repertoire has some 110,000 distinct CDR3 sequences, approximately 12% of them found once; the top ten carry more than 1.5%. This sample's time point: pre-sensitization, week 0. Treatment denoted: therapeutic diphenylcyclopropenone sensitization with weekly scalp DPC. The CDR3 runs 16 residues. V lost 4 bases, J lost 0 bases, and 13 bases lay in between. CDR1 is SGHAT, CDR2 FQNNGV, per germline. The rearrangement links TRBV11-2 to TRBJ1-3; D gene ambiguous. The source of this sequence is a woman aged 50 to 60 with alopecia areata. Some clones in this sample may be carry-over from other donors' samples. Sequenced here: whole blood, sampled in connection with sensitization to the hapten diphenylcyclopropenone (DPC). The CDR3 reads CASSSASQASGNTIYF. As DNA, the CDR3 is TGTGCCAGCAGCTCCGCGAGCCAGGCCTCTGGAAACACCATATATTTT.